This T cell receptor (beta chain) was sequenced for a study of CD4+ T cells in melanoma. With 4 bases clipped from V and 2 bases from J, the junction kept 2 bases outside the gene matches. Germline CDR1 and CDR2: SNHLY and FYNNEI. The CDR3 totals 13 residues. Libraries were prepared by immunoSEQ multiplex PCR; TCRdb keeps only in-frame clonotypes and omits some of them. The sample holds fewer than 150,000 clones, around nine tenths seen once. Regarding this clone: Antigen: not known.

Study-wide results and limits: A reported correlation linked neoantigen-specific CD4+ T cells to CD8+, macrophage and B cell function. Diverse differentiation states were reported for melanoma neoantigen-specific CD4+ T cells.

This sequence joins TRBV2 and TRBJ2-7, with 7 bases aligning to TRBD1. The clonotype originates from a human donor with melanoma. This chain's CDR3 is CASSGGQTYEQYF. The CDR3 bases are TGTGCCAGCAGTGGGGGACAGACCTACGAGCAGTACTTC.